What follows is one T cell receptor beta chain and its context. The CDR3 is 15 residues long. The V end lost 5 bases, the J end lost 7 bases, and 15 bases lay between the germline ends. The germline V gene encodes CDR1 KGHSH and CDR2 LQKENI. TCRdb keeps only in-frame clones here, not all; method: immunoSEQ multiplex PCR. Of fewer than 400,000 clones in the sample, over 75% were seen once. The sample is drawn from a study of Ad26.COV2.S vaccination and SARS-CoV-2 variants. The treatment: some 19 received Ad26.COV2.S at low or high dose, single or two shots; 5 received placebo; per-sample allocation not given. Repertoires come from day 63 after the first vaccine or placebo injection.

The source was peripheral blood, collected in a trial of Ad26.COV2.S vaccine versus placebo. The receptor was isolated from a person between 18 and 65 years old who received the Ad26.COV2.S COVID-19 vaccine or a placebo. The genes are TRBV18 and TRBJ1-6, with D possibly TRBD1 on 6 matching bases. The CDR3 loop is CASSAKGGGNSPLHF. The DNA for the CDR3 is TGTGCCAGCTCAGCAAAAGGGGGTGGCAATTCACCCCTCCACTTT.